This section outlines one T cell receptor (beta chain) sequence together with its context. Its antigen is not known. Other DNA sequences of this sample code for an identical CDR3. This entry belongs to a study of cytomegalovirus exposure and HLA in healthy donors. Whole-study findings and limits: Several top significant clusters appeared, in a later analysis, to be linked to common viral pathogens.

In the PCR, 60 Vbeta and 13 Jbeta primers were used. The protocol was immunoSEQ multiplex PCR, while the TCRdb copy is restricted to in-frame clones and leaves out a portion. The table shows 150,000 to 200,000 clones, with over 60% occurring only once. The sequence came from a woman aged 40 to 50 in good health and CMV-seronegative. The sample consisted of PBMCs.

As DNA, the CDR3 is TGTGCCTGGGGACTACACCAAGAGACCCAGTACTTC. Translated: CAWGLHQETQYF. The rearrangement links TRBV30 to TRBJ2-5; a weak D match, TRBD2 (6 bases). The CDR3 length is 12 residues. V lost 5 bases and J 0 bases, leaving 7 bases between the germline ends. Looked up from germline, CDR1 is GTSNPN and CDR2 is SVGIG (reference sequence).